The source of this TCR beta chain is a study of vaccination and CD4 T cells after COVID-19. Treatment meaning: roughly nine-day PBMC culture with coronavirus spike peptide pools or control peptides (ViraFEST assay). ViraFEST stimulated the growth of antigen-specific T cells using peptide pools and subsequently profiled their TCRs by sequencing. Note on this clonotype: Its antigen is unidentified.

Cultured CD4+ T-cell DNA underwent Oncomine TCR Beta short-read sequencing. TCRdb ran MiXCR on the PCR reads and lists one entry per CDR3 protein. In the table there are 20,000 to 25,000 distinct CDR3 sequences, around 66% of which are singletons. The source of this sequence is a human donor who received a COVID-19 vaccine. The material sequenced was CD4+ T cells from blood, cultured in vitro, taken after SARS-CoV-2 vaccination.

CDR3 protein: CAWSVEIGQPRDYNEQFF. The CDR3 DNA sequence: TGTGCCTGGAGTGTAGAAATTGGACAGCCCAGGGATTACAATGAGCAGTTCTTC. The genes are TRBV30 and TRBJ2-1, with a weak D call TRBD1 (6 bases). CDR1 GTSNPN and CDR2 SVGIG come from the germline V gene (reference sequence). CDR3 size: 18 residues. V lost 0 bases, J lost 4 bases, and 22 bases lay in between. The full variable domain, its missing parts supplied by reference TRBV30 and TRBJ2-1, is SQTIHQWPATLVQPVGSPLSLECTVEGTSNPNLYWYRQAAGRGLQLLFYSVGIGQISSEVPQNLSASRPQDRQFILSSKKLLLSDSGFYLCAWSVEIGQPRDYNEQFFGPGTRLTVL.